This entry describes one T cell receptor (beta chain). What antigen it recognizes has not been identified. No clone much larger than this one lies a single base away; base qualities are absent. Each donor gave one peripheral blood draw, averaging approximately 120 mL, which was collected into heparinised tubes. A BD FACSAria II was used to sort naive, central memory, regulatory and stem cell-like memory CD4+ T cells with a panel that included CD45RO, CCR7, CD25, CD127, CD95 and CD27. All sorted populations exceeded 95% purity. Right away, PBMCs were isolated by Lymphoprep density gradient centrifugation and were stained directly, with no culture step. So that batch effects would be minimized, each experiment stained and sorted samples in pairs, pairing one healthy donor with one patient. The sample belongs to a study of beta chain features in type 1 diabetes (dated by TCRdb to 2017 to 2018). Some background on the complete study: No differences in mean age, gender distribution, total cell number or subset yield were found between patients and healthy donors. A total of about 110,000,000 sorted cells were examined across all samples, and a strong correlation was observed between cell number per subset and RNA yield. The study compared the TCRB repertoires of sorted circulating CD4+ T cell subsets in recently diagnosed type 1 diabetes patients with those in matched healthy donors. Regulatory and stem cell-like memory subsets were isolated from only 8 patients and roughly eight healthy donors, whereas naive and central memory subsets came from all 28 donors.

The CDR1 and CDR2 encoded by the germline V gene are SGHDN and FVKESK. The CDR3 holds 16 amino acids from the cysteine to the phenylalanine. CDR3 DNA only is kept here, 48 bases in frame from base 1. V is cut by 1 base and J by 2 bases, and the space between the germline ends is 15 bases. The entire isolated RNA was reverse transcribed using the High Capacity cDNA Reverse Transcription Kit, and thus expressed TCRB transcripts were sequenced. Deep immunoSEQ sequencing was applied to naive, central memory and regulatory T cell samples, giving an average of roughly 3.5 million total reads per sample. Sorted cells were lysed in RLT buffer, and RNA was extracted using DNase-treated RNeasy Micro or Mini kits according to cell number. To prevent cross-contamination, every cell subset was processed on its own, while patient and healthy donor samples were processed together. TCRB sequences were amplified from cDNA with the immunoSEQ multiplex PCR, producing 87-bp fragments spanning the CDR3 region. Sequencing of the amplicons was performed on the Illumina HiSeq platform. The original methods were these. Synthetic template baselines were used to correct PCR bias computationally, reads within Hamming distance 2 were collapsed, and singletons that could not be merged were discarded. Reads were aligned against IMGT to assign V, D and J genes, CDR3 length and insertions or deletions at six rearrangement sites. Clonotype counts were normalized to sorted cell number within each subset before computing true diversity and Gini coefficients with the tcR R package. The overlap coefficient, calculated on TCRB nucleotide sequences, was used to quantify repertoire sharing. Out-of-frame TCRB sequences from naive cells were analyzed to stand in for the pre-selection repertoire. TCRdb carries this immuneACCESS record with in-frame sequences only. Its versions omit some clonotypes, under half of them owing to an unresolved V gene in the studies checked, with the rest unexplained. Clone size and the V and J calls come from that table; the DNA yielded D and trimming. In this sample the table shows 970,000 or so clones, 15% to 20% of which occur a single time. Of the sample, 0.02% to 0.03% falls within the top ten clones.

Points the paper makes about the study in general: Only small numbers of individuals were included in the HLA sub-analyses, which left unresolved whether HLA type had any influence on TCRB rearrangement. Type 1 diabetes patients showed a moderate but significant shortening of TCRB CDR3 length in all four CD4+ subsets. Naive, central memory and regulatory TCRB repertoires appeared to be more similar among patients than among healthy donors. Because cDNA was sequenced instead of genomic DNA, activated cells with high expression could be over-represented, although the groups did not differ in activation or CD3 levels. PCR may preferentially amplify shorter templates, but because patient and control samples were amplified and corrected together, any resulting skew would affect both groups equally. At VDJ recombination sites, patients with type 1 diabetes made fewer insertions and deleted more nucleotides, a pattern implying thymic rearrangement abnormalities.

Sequences were obtained from naive CD4+ T cells from blood. Sample cell subset or site, as interpreted from the label and publication: true naive CD4+ T cells. The TCR comes from a woman under 30 in good health. The sequence links TRBV14 to TRBJ2-7, with a weak D call of TRBD2 (5 bases match). The CDR3 in this case is CASSQVRGLAAYEQYF. At the DNA level, the sequence is TGTGCCAGCAGCCAAGTACGCGGCCTAGCCGCCTACGAGCAGTACTTC.